The T cell receptor beta chain under discussion was sequenced for a study of blood T cell repertoires in COVID-19. Whole-study context: Sources were T cells, B-cell-depleted T cells, or PBMCs; the material itself was cDNA or gDNA.

V lost 9 bases, J lost 6 bases, and 7 bases stayed unmatched. The CDR3 covers 13 residues. CDR1 is SGHRS and CDR2 is YFSETQ in the germline V gene. TCRdb keeps only in-frame clones here, not all; method: immunoSEQ multiplex PCR. The sample lists around 140,000 clones, around 84% seen once, with about 18% in the top ten. This clone was detected once. The sample comprised peripheral blood. J is TRBJ2-1 and V is TRBV5-1; 9 bases line up with TRBD2. This receptor was identified in a woman older than 75 with acute or convalescent COVID-19. The CDR3 bases are TGCGCCACCGCGGGGGGGAGGGGCAATGAGCAGTTCTTC. Translated, it gives CATAGGRGNEQFF.